These 24 T cell receptor beta chains were all obtained from the same sample, sequenced in a study of cytotoxic CD8 clonotypes in ibrutinib-treated CLL. Generated by immunoSEQ multiplex PCR, the TCRdb table keeps only in-frame clones and is missing some. The top ten clones hold less than 14% of a sample with about 140,000 clones, approximately 89% of them seen once. This specimen was PBMCs, taken after 12 months of ibrutinib treatment. The receptors originated from a human donor with chronic lymphocytic leukemia.

The chain uses TRBV11-2 and TRBJ1-1; the D gene is possibly TRBD1 (5 bases). Germline values: CDR1 SGHAT, CDR2 FQNNGV. V was clipped by 5 bases and J by 3 bases, with 16 bases between them. The CDR3 totals 15 residues. The CDR3 nucleotides read TGTGCCAGCAGCGTCCCCTCCTTGGGGGACACTGAAGCTTTCTTT. Its translation is CASSVPSLGDTEAFF.

This clone was detected only a few times. CDR3 coding DNA: TGTGCCTGGAGATCGCATGCGGGAGGGACGCAGTATTTT. It encodes CAWRSHAGGTQYF. This rearrangement joins TRBV30 to TRBJ2-3; 9 bases are shared with TRBD2. Germline-derived CDR1 and CDR2 are GTSNPN and SVGIG (reference sequence). V lost 3 bases to trimming and J lost 9 bases; unmatched junction nucleotides: 7. The CDR3 covers 13 residues.

The V and J genes are TRBV11-1 and TRBJ2-3; no definite D call. Germline V gene sequence: CDR1 SGHAT, CDR2 FQDESV (reference sequence). CDR3 length equals 11 residues. V was clipped by 5 bases and J by 6 bases, with 6 bases between them. CDR3 bases: TGTGCCAGCAGCCTAGAGGATACGCAGTATTTT. Its translation: CASSLEDTQYF.

The sample holds one count of this clone. The CDR3 is CASSPQGSMVFF. The CDR3 DNA is TGCGCCAGCAGCCCCCAGGGCTCTATGGTTTTCTTT. The chain couples TRBV10-2 to TRBJ1-1, with D perhaps TRBD1 (5 bases). V lost 6 bases and J lost 13, with 18 bases in between. The CDR3 extends over 12 amino acids. The germline V gene has CDR1 WSHSY and CDR2 SAAADI.

The chain recombines TRBV5-1 with TRBJ1-3; a possible D gene is TRBD1 (6 bases). CDR1 SGHRS and CDR2 YFSETQ come from the germline V gene. V was pared by 2 bases and J by 1 base, with 7 bases between. This CDR3 has 14 amino acids. CDR3 DNA sequence: TGCGCCAGCAGCTTCCAGGGGTCTGGAAACACCATATATTTT. Protein product: CASSFQGSGNTIYF.

The rearrangement links TRBV29-1 to TRBJ1-1; D gene uncertain. In germline, CDR1 is SQVTM, CDR2 ANQGSEA. This CDR3 is 14 amino acids long. Here the CDR3 reads CRIDKGLMNTEAFF. The CDR3, as DNA: TGCAGAATAGACAAGGGCCTCATGAACACTGAAGCTTTCTTT.

This clone has only one observation. The rearrangement joins TRBV29-1 to TRBJ2-1; D gene uncertain. V was pared by 5 bases and J by 3 bases, with 11 bases between. CDR1 SQVTM and CDR2 ANQGSEA come from the germline V gene. The CDR3 totals 13 residues. The CDR3 sequence is CSVRFRNYNEQFF. CDR3 sequence (DNA): TGCAGCGTTAGATTTCGGAACTACAATGAGCAGTTCTTC.

The chain employs TRBV28 and TRBJ2-5; the D gene is possibly TRBD1 (5 bases). Looked up from germline, CDR1 is MDHEN and CDR2 is SYDVKM. Trimming cost V 2 bases and J 6 bases, with 7 bases left between them. The CDR3 loop spans 12 amino acids. The CDR3, as DNA: TGTGCCAGCAGTTTACAGGGAAAGACCCAGTACTTC. This translates into CASSLQGKTQYF.

The chain uses TRBV5-8 and TRBJ1-2, with unresolved D. CDR3 length equals 13 residues. The V end lost 4 bases, the J end lost 2 bases, and 9 bases lay between the germline ends. The germline gives CDR1 SGHTS, CDR2 YDEGEE. The CDR3: CASSREPNYGYTF. The CDR3 DNA reads TGTGCCAGCAGCAGAGAACCGAACTATGGCTACACCTTC.

The chain has TRBV19 and TRBJ1-1; D remains ambiguous. Trimming removed 5 bases from V and 7 bases from J, with 11 bases in between. Germline CDR1 reads LNHDA; CDR2 reads SQIVND (reference sequence). The CDR3 has 12 residues. CDR3 sequence reads: CASSFTRIEAFF. The CDR3 DNA reads as TGTGCCAGTAGTTTCACCAGGATTGAAGCTTTCTTT.

The table lists this clone with a count of one. The chain employs TRBV18 and TRBJ1-5, with a possible D match to TRBD1 (5 bases). Germline V gene lookup returns CDR1 KGHSH and CDR2 LQKENI. The CDR3 is 14 amino acids. The V gene lost 2 bases and the J gene lost 3 bases, with 8 bases spanning the gap. The CDR3 bases are TGTGCCAGCTCACCAGGGGCCCCCAATCAGCCCCAGCATTTT. Encoded protein: CASSPGAPNQPQHF.

This clone came up once. The chain links TRBV19 to TRBJ2-7; D is possibly TRBD1 or TRBD2 (5 bases each). This CDR3 comprises 12 residues. CDR1 is LNHDA, CDR2 SQIVND, per germline (reference sequence). The V end lost 8 bases, the J end lost 2 bases, and 10 bases lay between the germline ends. The CDR3 is CASWDGAYEQYF. CDR3 DNA: TGTGCCAGTTGGGACGGCGCCTACGAGCAGTACTTC. Drawing the rest from reference TRBV19 and TRBJ2-7, the complete variable domain is DGGITQSPKYLFRKEGQNVTLSCEQNLNHDAMYWYRQDPGQGLRLIYYSQIVNDFQKGDIAEGYSVSREKKESFPLTVTSAQKNPTAFYLCASWDGAYEQYFGPGTRLTVT.

The chain uses TRBV19 and TRBJ1-5; D unresolved. Germline assignment: CDR1 LNHDA and CDR2 SQIVND (reference sequence). The CDR3 loop spans 13 amino acids. V was trimmed by 8 bases and J by 6 bases, leaving 14 bases between them. CDR3 bases: TGTGCCAGTGCGCGGGTGGTGAGTCAGCCCCAGCATTTT. Translating gives CASARVVSQPQHF.

The chain has TRBV7-3 and TRBJ2-7; weak D call: TRBD1 (6 bases). CDR1 and CDR2 (germline): SGHTA, FQGTGA. The CDR3 runs 15 residues. V was trimmed by 2 bases and J by 5 bases, leaving 16 bases between them. The CDR3 nucleotides are TGTGCCAGCAGCTTAGGTGGGCAGGGGAGTGACGAGCAGTACTTC. This sequence encodes CASSLGGQGSDEQYF. Filled out from reference TRBV7-3 and TRBJ2-7, the complete variable domain reads GAGVSQTPSNKVTEKGKYVELRCDPISGHTALYWYRQSLGQGPEFLIYFQGTGAADDSGLPNDRFFAVRPEGSVSTLKIQRTERGDSAVYLCASSLGGQGSDEQYFGPGTRLTVT.

The chain couples TRBV18 to TRBJ1-4; D perhaps matches TRBD1 (5 bases). The CDR3 contains 14 residues. Germline lookup yields CDR1 KGHSH and CDR2 LQKENI. V was cut by 8 bases and J by 5 bases, with 15 bases left in between. Here the CDR3 reads CASNRDGKNEKLFF. The CDR3 DNA follows: TGTGCCAGCAACCGGGACGGGAAAAATGAAAAACTGTTTTTT. The variable domain in full, with the rest retrieved from reference TRBV18 and TRBJ1-4, is NAGVMQNPRHLVRRRGQEARLRCSPMKGHSHVYWYRQLPEEGLKFMVYLQKENIIDESGMPKERFSAEFPKEGPSILRIQQVVRGDSAAYFCASNRDGKNEKLFFGSGTQLSVL.

This chain connects TRBV9 to TRBJ2-1; 9 positions agree with TRBD2. Per the germline V gene, CDR1 is SGDLS and CDR2 is YYNGEE. J lost 6 bases, V lost 4 bases, and 8 bases had no gene match. This CDR3 comprises 15 residues. DNA of the CDR3: TGTGCCAGCAGCCCAGATGGACTAGCGACCAATGAGCAGTTCTTC. This gives the protein CASSPDGLATNEQFF.

The genes are TRBV7-8 and TRBJ1-5; maybe TRBD1 (5 bases). This CDR3 comprises 13 residues. Per germline, CDR1 SGHVS and CDR2 FQNEAQ. Between the trimmed V and J ends, which lost 8 bases and 6 bases, there was a span of 14 bases. The CDR3 is CASGQGNRQPQHF. For the CDR3, the DNA is TGTGCCAGCGGTCAGGGAAACCGTCAGCCCCAGCATTTT. Filled out from reference TRBV7-8 and TRBJ1-5, the complete variable domain reads GAGVSQSPRYKVAKRGQDVALRCDPISGHVSLFWYQQALGQGPEFLTYFQNEAQLDKSGLPSDRFFAERPEGSVSTLKIQRTQQEDSAVYLCASGQGNRQPQHFGDGTRLSIL.

The chain links TRBV2 to TRBJ1-5; D is perhaps TRBD1 (6 bases). Trimming pared 5 bases from V and 7 bases from J, leaving 27 bases between. This CDR3 has 18 amino acids. From germline, CDR1 is SNHLY and CDR2 FYNNEI. The DNA for the CDR3 is TGTGCCAGCAGTCAAAGATTCCCCCAAACAGGGTTGAGGCAGCCCCAGCATTTT. This sequence encodes CASSQRFPQTGLRQPQHF. Based on the CDR3 plus reference TRBV2 and TRBJ1-5, the full variable domain is EPEVTQTPSHQVTQMGQEVILRCVPISNHLYFYWYRQILGQKVEFLVSFYNNEISEKSEIFDDQFSVERPDGSNFTLKIRSTKLEDSAMYFCASSQRFPQTGLRQPQHFGDGTRLSIL.

CDR3 nucleotide sequence: TGTGCCAGCAGTCCGCCCAGTAGAGAGACCCAGTACTTC. It encodes CASSPPSRETQYF. The chain joins TRBV28 to TRBJ2-5; the D is unclear. CDR1 and CDR2 from the germline V gene are MDHEN and SYDVKM. The CDR3 runs to 13 residues. Trimming took off 5 bases at V and 4 bases at J, with 11 bases between the two ends.

The chain carries TRBV9 and TRBJ2-5; D is uncertain. The CDR3 length is 13 residues. Per germline, CDR1 SGDLS and CDR2 YYNGEE. Between the trimmed V and J ends, which lost 1 base and 1 base, there was a span of 5 bases. CDR3 DNA: TGTGCCAGCAGCGTATCCAGCCAAGAGACCCAGTACTTC. It yields the protein CASSVSSQETQYF.

The rearrangement uses TRBV28 and TRBJ1-2, with D unresolved. This CDR3 region has 14 residues. The germline CDR1 and CDR2 sequences are MDHEN and SYDVKM. Deletions cut 5 bases from V and 4 bases from J, with 14 bases between. The DNA for the CDR3 is TGTGCCAGCAGTATCAGTGAAGGATCCTATGGCTACACCTTC. It translates to CASSISEGSYGYTF.

The V call is TRBV29-1, the J call TRBJ2-1, with 10 bases matching TRBD2. The CDR3 has 13 amino acids. CDR1 is SQVTM and CDR2 is ANQGSEA in the germline V gene. Trimming cost V 5 bases and J 7 bases; bases outside gene matches: 5. The CDR3 nucleotides are TGCAGCGTTCACGGGACTAGCGCGAATGAGCAGTTCTTC. Its protein product is CSVHGTSANEQFF.

This rearrangement joins TRBV7-2 to TRBJ2-7, with D uncertain. With 1 base removed from V and 0 bases from J, the gap between germline ends came to 10 bases. The germline V gene has CDR1 SGHTA and CDR2 FQGNSA. This CDR3 has 15 amino acids. CDR3 nucleotide sequence: TGTGCCAGCAGCTTAGAACCACTCACCTCCTACGAGCAGTACTTC. Its protein product is CASSLEPLTSYEQYF.

The chain combines TRBV2 with TRBJ2-3; a possible D gene is TRBD1 (5 bases). The CDR3 covers 10 residues. Trimming cost V 8 bases and J 6 bases, with 6 bases left between them. Germline V gene lookup returns CDR1 SNHLY and CDR2 FYNNEI. For the CDR3, the DNA is TGTGCCAGCCACAGGGATACGCAGTATTTT. Its protein is CASHRDTQYF.